What follows are 15 T cell receptor beta chains derived from one specimen sequenced in a study of blood T cells in healthy people across ages. Through a sample-barcoded 5' primer and a J-beta primer mix, a second PCR was run for roughly 7 to 11 cycles. From the 5' RACE reads, TCRdb called clonotypes with MiXCR, one entry per CDR3 protein. The sample lists 600,000 to 800,000 distinct CDR3 sequences; approximately 52% were seen once. Sequences were obtained from blood. Receptors were obtained from a woman of 80 years or more in good health.

V is TRBV6-5 and J is TRBJ2-4, with TRBD1 matching over 8 bases. CDR3 length equals 16 residues. Germline V gives CDR1 MNHEY, CDR2 SVGAGI. After removal of 2 bases from V and 1 base from J, the junction contained 4 bases not matched to a gene. The CDR3 protein is CASSYGQGAAKNIQYF. For the CDR3, the DNA is TGTGCCAGCAGTTACGGGCAGGGGGCGGCCAAAAACATTCAGTACTTC.

The chain uses TRBV29-1 and TRBJ2-7; D is undetermined. V dropped 4 bases and J dropped 4 bases, with 8 bases sitting between them. The CDR3 runs to 11 residues. The germline V gene has CDR1 SQVTM and CDR2 ANQGSEA. The CDR3 region is CSVVSGYEQYF. Here the CDR3 DNA reads TGCAGCGTTGTATCTGGATACGAGCAGTACTTC.

The V call is TRBV27, the J call TRBJ1-2; D is unclear. The CDR3 consists of 13 residues. V was trimmed by 6 bases and J by 8 bases, leaving 16 bases between them. The germline V gene encodes CDR1 MNHEY and CDR2 SMNVEV (reference sequence). CDR3 bases: TGTGCCAGCAGCCCTTACGGCAAACGCGGCTACACCTTC. Protein: CASSPYGKRGYTF.

This clonotype was detected ten times or more. This chain connects TRBV10-3 to TRBJ1-2; 11 positions agree with TRBD1. The germline V gene encodes CDR1 ENHRY and CDR2 SYGVKD. Trimming cost V 8 bases and J 4 bases; bases outside gene matches: 3. The CDR3 spans 13 residues. CDR3 nucleotides: TGTGCCATCGGGGACAGGGGGGGCTATGGCTACACCTTC. Translating gives CAIGDRGGYGYTF.

V usage is TRBV27 and J usage is TRBJ1-1; 7 positions agree with TRBD1. V gave up 5 bases and J gave up 0 bases; unmatched junction bases: 6. This CDR3 is built from 15 residues. Germline assignment: CDR1 MNHEY and CDR2 SMNVEV (reference sequence). CDR3 DNA: TGTGCCAGCAGTCTTCCGGGACAGATGAACACTGAAGCTTTCTTT. Translation gives CASSLPGQMNTEAFF.

The V call is TRBV25-1, the J call TRBJ1-5; D call uncertain. Germline CDR1 and CDR2: MGHDK and SYGVNS. This CDR3 is built from 16 residues. Trimming pared 1 base from V and 2 bases from J, leaving 12 bases between. The CDR3 here is CASSESTSRGNQPQHF. As DNA, the CDR3 is TGTGCCAGCAGTGAATCGACTTCGAGGGGCAATCAGCCCCAGCATTTT.

This clonotype was detected ten times or more. V and J are TRBV5-1 and TRBJ2-1; no reliable D call. V shed 2 bases and J shed 2 bases, with 8 bases lying between them. The CDR3 spans 14 residues. CDR1 and CDR2 (germline): SGHRS, YFSETQ. The chain's CDR3 is CASSFPPPYNEQFF. The CDR3, as DNA: TGCGCCAGCAGCTTCCCCCCGCCCTACAATGAGCAGTTCTTC.

The chain links TRBV6-5 to TRBJ1-2; perhaps TRBD1 as D (6 bases). V lost 0 bases and J lost 8, with 10 bases in between. Per the germline V gene, CDR1 is MNHEY and CDR2 is SVGAGI. The CDR3 covers 13 residues. The CDR3 reads CASSYSNTGGYTF. For the CDR3, the DNA is TGTGCCAGCAGTTACTCGAATACAGGGGGCTACACCTTC.

The V and J genes are TRBV12-3 or TRBV12-4 and TRBJ1-1, with TRBD1 identical over 9 bases. V shed 7 bases and J 3 bases; nucleotides not matched to a gene: 6. The CDR3 is made up of 14 amino acids. The CDR3 nucleotides are TGTGCCAGCACCGCGACAGGGGGTTACACTGAAGCTTTCTTT. This codes for CASTATGGYTEAFF.

Note on this clonotype: One junction end does not reproduce the germline sequence, and a read error may be involved. The rearrangement links TRBV4-2 to TRBJ2-2, with 8 bases identical to TRBD2. The CDR3 is made up of 16 amino acids. Germline CDR1 and CDR2: LGHNA and YNFKEQ. As DNA, the CDR3 is TGTGCCAGCAGCCCACAAGCGGGGGCGAGCACCGGGGAGCTGGTTTTT. It specifies CASSPQAGASTGELVF.

V is TRBV3-1 and J is TRBJ2-2, with 13 bases identical to TRBD2. Trimming cost V 5 bases and J 0 bases; bases outside gene matches: 3. This CDR3 is built from 17 residues. Germline CDR1 is LGHDT and CDR2 is YNNKEL (reference sequence). The CDR3 DNA follows: TGTGCCAGCAGCGCGGGGACTAGCGGGACGAACACCGGGGAGCTGTTTTTT. Its protein product is CASSAGTSGTNTGELFF.

The V call is TRBV6-1, the J call TRBJ2-5, with D perhaps TRBD1 or TRBD2 (5 bases each). Trimming cost V 2 bases and J 11 bases, with 21 bases left between them. The CDR3 has 15 residues. CDR1 is MNHNS and CDR2 is SASEGT in the germline V gene. In nucleotides, the CDR3 is TGTGCCAGCAGTGAATTGGGGGTCTCCTACAATGAGCAGTACTTC. It codes for CASSELGVSYNEQYF.

This clonotype appeared a few times. The rearrangement uses TRBV7-3 and TRBJ1-1; 7 bases match TRBD1. Germline V gene lookup returns CDR1 SGHTA and CDR2 FQGTGA. The CDR3 runs 14 residues. V lost 5 bases to trimming and J lost 6 bases; unmatched junction nucleotides: 9. This CDR3 reads CASSPRQGIPEAFF. In DNA, the CDR3 is TGTGCCAGCAGCCCGCGACAGGGCATACCTGAAGCTTTCTTT.

Of note for this clonotype: The junction departs from the called germline gene at one end, perhaps through a read error. This chain's CDR3 is CTSSYTKRETQYF. The CDR3 DNA is TGTACCAGCAGTTACACGAAAAGAGAGACCCAGTACTTC. The V and J genes are TRBV6-5 and TRBJ2-7; D is unresolved. The end of the DNA is better explained by TRBJ2-5, so the J call may be wrong. The CDR3 is 13 amino acids. Germline V gene sequence: CDR1 MNHEY, CDR2 SVGAGI.

The chain has TRBV20-1 and TRBJ2-7; maybe TRBD1 (5 bases). CDR1 DFQATT and CDR2 SNEGSKA come from the germline V gene (reference sequence). The CDR3 runs 14 residues. Trimming stripped 6 bases from V and 2 bases from J, with 17 bases between. CDR3 sequence: CSARMGQRPYEQYF. The CDR3 DNA reads TGCAGTGCCCGGATGGGGCAGCGACCCTACGAGCAGTACTTC.